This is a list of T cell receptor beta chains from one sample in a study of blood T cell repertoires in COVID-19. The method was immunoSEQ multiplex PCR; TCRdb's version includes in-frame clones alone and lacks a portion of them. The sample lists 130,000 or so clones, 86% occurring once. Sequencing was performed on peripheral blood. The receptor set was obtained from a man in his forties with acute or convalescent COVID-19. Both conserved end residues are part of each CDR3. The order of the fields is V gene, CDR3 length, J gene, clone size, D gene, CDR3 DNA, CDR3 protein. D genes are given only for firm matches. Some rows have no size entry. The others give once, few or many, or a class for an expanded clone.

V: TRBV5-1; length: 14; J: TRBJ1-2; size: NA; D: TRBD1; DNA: TGCGCCAGCAGCTCAACGACAGGGGGAAATGGCTACACCTTC; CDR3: CASSSTTGGNGYTF
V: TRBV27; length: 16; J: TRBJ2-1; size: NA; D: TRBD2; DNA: TGTGCCAGCAGTTCGACGGGACTAGCGGGAATCGGGGAGCAGTTCTTC; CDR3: CASSSTGLAGIGEQFF
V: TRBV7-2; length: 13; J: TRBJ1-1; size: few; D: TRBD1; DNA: TGTGCCAGCAGCTTCGGACAGGGGCCGGAAACTTTCTTT; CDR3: CASSFGQGPETFF
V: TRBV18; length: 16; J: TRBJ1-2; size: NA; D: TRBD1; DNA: TGTGCCAGCTCACCCCTTTCCCGGGACAGCTACTATGGCTACACCTTC; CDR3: CASSPLSRDSYYGYTF
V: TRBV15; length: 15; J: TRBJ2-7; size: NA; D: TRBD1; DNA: TGTGCCACCAGCAGAGATCAGGGGGACAGCGGAGAGCAGTACTTC; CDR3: CATSRDQGDSGEQYF
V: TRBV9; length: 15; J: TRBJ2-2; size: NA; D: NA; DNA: TGTGCCAGCAGCGATCAGGCTTCGAACACCGGGGAGCTGTTTTTT; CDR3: CASSDQASNTGELFF
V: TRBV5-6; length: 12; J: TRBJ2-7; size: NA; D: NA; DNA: TGTGCCAGCAGCTTGACGGGGTACGAGCAGTACTTC; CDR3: CASSLTGYEQYF
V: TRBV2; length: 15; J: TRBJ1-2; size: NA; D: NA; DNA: TGTGCCAGCAGTGAAGCGTCCAGAGGGCGAGGTGGCTACACCTTC; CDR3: CASSEASRGRGGYTF
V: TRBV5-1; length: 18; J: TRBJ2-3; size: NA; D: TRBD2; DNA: TGCGCCAGCAGCTCGGGGCCCCAGGGCGGGGGGCACACAGATACGCAGTATTTT; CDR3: CASSSGPQGGGHTDTQYF
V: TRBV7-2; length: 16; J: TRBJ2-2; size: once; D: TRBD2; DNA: TGTGCCAGCAGCTCAATAGCGGGGGTAATCACCGGGGAGCTGTTTTTT; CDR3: CASSSIAGVITGELFF
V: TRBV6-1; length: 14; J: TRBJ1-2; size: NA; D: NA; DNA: TGTGCCAGCAGTGAATGGGACATAGTCTATGGCTACACCTTC; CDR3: CASSEWDIVYGYTF
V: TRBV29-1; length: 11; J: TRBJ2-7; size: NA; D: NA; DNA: TGCAGCGTGAAGGAGGGTGGGGAGCAGTACTTC; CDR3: CSVKEGGEQYF
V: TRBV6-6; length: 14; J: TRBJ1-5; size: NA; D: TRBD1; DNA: TGTGCCAGCAGGGAGACAGGGGGCGGTCAGCCCCAGCATTTT; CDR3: CASRETGGGQPQHF
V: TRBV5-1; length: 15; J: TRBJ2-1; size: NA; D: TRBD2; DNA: TGCGCCAGCAGCTTCCAACTAGCGGGGTTCAATGAGCAGTTCTTC; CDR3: CASSFQLAGFNEQFF
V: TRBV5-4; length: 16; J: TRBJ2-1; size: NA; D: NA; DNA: TGTGCCAGCAGCTTGGCTTCGGAGGGACTTTACAATGAGCAGTTCTTC; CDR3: CASSLASEGLYNEQFF
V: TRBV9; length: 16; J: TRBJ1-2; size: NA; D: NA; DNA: TGTGCCAGCAGCGTAGAAGTGGACTCCCCTACGCCTGGCTACACCTTC; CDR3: CASSVEVDSPTPGYTF
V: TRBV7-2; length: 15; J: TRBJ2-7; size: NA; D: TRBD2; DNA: TGTGCCAGCAGCTTTACCGCGGGGGGGCCCAACGAGCAGTACTTC; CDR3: CASSFTAGGPNEQYF
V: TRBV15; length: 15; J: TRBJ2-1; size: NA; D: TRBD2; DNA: TGTGCCACCAGCAAGGGGAGGGAGGGCCTCTATGAGCAGTTCTTC; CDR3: CATSKGREGLYEQFF
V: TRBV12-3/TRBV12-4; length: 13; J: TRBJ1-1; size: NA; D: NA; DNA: TGTGCCACCCAACGGGGGGCGAGCACTGAAGCTTTCTTT; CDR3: CATQRGASTEAFF
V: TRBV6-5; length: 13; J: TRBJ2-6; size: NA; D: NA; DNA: TGTGCCAGCGGAGGAGACGGGGCCAACGTCCTGACTTTC; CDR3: CASGGDGANVLTF